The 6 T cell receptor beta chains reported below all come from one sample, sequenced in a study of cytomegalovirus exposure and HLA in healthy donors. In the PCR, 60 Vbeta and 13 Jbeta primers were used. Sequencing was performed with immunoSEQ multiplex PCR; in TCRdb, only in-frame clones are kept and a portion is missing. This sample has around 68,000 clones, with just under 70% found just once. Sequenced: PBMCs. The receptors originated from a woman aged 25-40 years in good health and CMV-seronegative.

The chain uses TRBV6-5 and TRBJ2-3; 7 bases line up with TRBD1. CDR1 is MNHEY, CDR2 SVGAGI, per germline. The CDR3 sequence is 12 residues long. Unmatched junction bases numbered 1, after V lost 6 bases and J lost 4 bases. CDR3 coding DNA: TGTGCCAGCAGAGGACAGGCAGATACGCAGTATTTT. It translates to CASRGQADTQYF.

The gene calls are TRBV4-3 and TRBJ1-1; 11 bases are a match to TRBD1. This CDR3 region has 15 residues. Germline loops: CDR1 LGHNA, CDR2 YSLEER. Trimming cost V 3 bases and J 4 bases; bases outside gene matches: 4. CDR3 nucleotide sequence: TGCGCCAGCAGCCAGGCCGGGACAGGGGGCACTGAAGCTTTCTTT. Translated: CASSQAGTGGTEAFF.

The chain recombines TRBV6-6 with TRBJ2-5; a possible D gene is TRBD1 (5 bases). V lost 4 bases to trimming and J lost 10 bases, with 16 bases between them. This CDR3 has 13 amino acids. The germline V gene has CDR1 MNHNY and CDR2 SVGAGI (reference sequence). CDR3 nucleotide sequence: TGTGCCAGCAGTTGGACATCAGAAAAGATCCAGTACTTC. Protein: CASSWTSEKIQYF.

The chain's CDR3 is CASSMGTGVNIQYF. The CDR3 DNA reads as TGTGCCAGCAGTATGGGGACAGGGGTGAACATTCAGTACTTC. J is TRBJ2-4 and V is TRBV2; 10 nucleotides align to TRBD1. From germline, CDR1 is SNHLY and CDR2 FYNNEI. V shed 5 bases and J 7 bases; nucleotides not matched to a gene: 5. This CDR3 spans 14 amino acids. Drawing the rest from reference TRBV2 and TRBJ2-4, the complete variable domain is EPEVTQTPSHQVTQMGQEVILRCVPISNHLYFYWYRQILGQKVEFLVSFYNNEISEKSEIFDDQFSVERPDGSNFTLKIRSTKLEDSAMYFCASSMGTGVNIQYFGAGTRLSVL.

The CDR3 DNA reads TGTGCCAGCAGCTTAGGGAGCCCGGGACAGACAGTCGAGCAGTTCTTC. It specifies CASSLGSPGQTVEQFF. The chain uses TRBV7-2 and TRBJ2-1; 7 nucleotides align to TRBD1. CDR1 and CDR2 (germline): SGHTA, FQGNSA. The CDR3 length is 16 residues. V shed 1 base, J shed 10 bases, and the junction held 13 bases outside the gene matches.

CDR3 DNA: TGCGCCAGCAGCCAAGAAGAACGGGGCAGGGGTGGCGAAAAACTGTTTTTT. It translates to CASSQEERGRGGEKLFF. The V call is TRBV4-3, the J call TRBJ1-4; D possibly corresponds to TRBD1 (6 bases). The CDR3 covers 17 residues. Trimming took off 0 bases at V and 8 bases at J, with 19 bases between the two ends. Germline CDR1 reads LGHNA; CDR2 reads YSLEER.